This T cell receptor beta chain was sequenced during a study of CD8+ T cells in alopecia areata (dated by TCRdb to the late 2010s). Regarding the research as a whole: The treated patients, all with moderate-to-severe alopecia areata, were enrolled in an open-label pilot trial of oral tofacitinib given at 5 to 10 mg twice daily. RNA was extracted with the PAXgene miRNA kit for fixed scalp, the miRNeasy kit for PBMCs, and the RNeasy kit for mouse skin. Clonality in the scalp was compared among normal scalp (n=4), patchy alopecia areata scalp (n=8), and alopecia totalis/universalis scalp (n=8). Biopsies were taken from tofacitinib-treated patients at baseline and at 4 and 24 weeks of treatment, and a later scalp biopsy was taken in several of the tofacitinib-treated patients. The SALT score, which quantifies the percentage of affected scalp surface area, was used to measure disease severity in treated patients. Scalp tissue and sorted CD4+ and CD8+ peripheral blood T cells from patchy and totalis/universalis alopecia areata patients and from healthy controls were covered by human TCRbeta sequencing. TCRbeta CDR3 regions were amplified by immunoSEQ multiplex PCR with 35 Vbeta forward and 13 Jbeta reverse primers. In both human patients and the C3H/HeJ mouse model, the study applied high-throughput TCRbeta sequencing to look at T cell clonal expansion in alopecia areata. Patients received tofacitinib for 6 to 18 months and were then followed off drug for 6 months to check for delayed response and recurrence.

The time point label, read with the paper, signifies: 24 weeks on oral tofacitinib. This specimen's treatment or condition label, interpreted: oral pan-JAK inhibitor, 5-10 mg twice daily. Lesional scalp punch biopsies and peripheral blood were collected from alopecia areata patients. After PBMCs were isolated by density centrifugation and stained for CD3, CD4 and CD8, a FACSAria was used to sort CD4+ and CD8+ T cells. General findings and caveats noted by the study authors: Many expanded lesional clones persisted in scalp and blood during tofacitinib treatment, which may partly explain relapse after stopping treatment. Tofacitinib significantly lowered scalp clonality and the number of expanded CD8+ clones among the top 100 scalp clones. Because the treated cohort was small and had only one nonresponder, larger studies are needed to examine links between baseline CD8+ expansion and response. Compared with normal scalp, lesional scalp, particularly in alopecia totalis/universalis, had higher clonality and more expanded CD8+ clones, which suggests antigenic drive. Unlike mouse skin, where gammadelta T cells dominate, normal human skin contains resident alphabeta T cells that get sequenced too, which complicates analysis of the scalp TCR repertoire. Compared with mice, TCR sequences shared between patients were less clear, possibly partly because of HLA diversity across the patient population.

The library was generated by the immunoSEQ multiplex PCR assay. To provide template for TCR sequencing, every sample had RNA extracted and reverse transcribed into cDNA. First-strand cDNA was synthesized with SuperScript III using a 2:1 mix of oligo-dT and random hexamers. Amplification bias was assessed with a synthetic immune receptor repertoire, and residual bias was removed computationally. From the authors' description of their analysis: Raw reads were preprocessed to remove errors, and CDR3 was defined according to IMGT conventions as the region from the conserved cysteine to phenylalanine. Clonality was calculated as 1 minus Shannon entropy normalized by log2 of the number of productive unique TCRs. CD4 or CD8 identity of scalp clones was inferred by cross-referencing scalp TCRbeta sequences with sorted blood CD4 and CD8 repertoires. TCRdb holds this immuneACCESS table with in-frame rearrangements only. Some clones are missing; in checked studies, unresolved V genes explain under half, and the rest has no known cause. V and J calls and clone size follow that table, whereas D and trimming were derived from the DNA. Within this sample are under 350,000 clones, with roughly 60% of them counted one time only. Approximately 1.7% of the sample comes from the top ten.

This clone has a count of ten or more. This clone's antigen is unknown. Nothing much larger sits one base from this clone, and base qualities are not available. V sheds 4 bases and J sheds 0 bases, leaving 13 bases between their ends. CDR1 and CDR2 (SGHRS, YFSETQ) derive from the germline V gene. Its CDR3 holds 15 amino acids, cysteine through phenylalanine. Left in the record is the CDR3 DNA by itself, 45 bases read in frame from the first base. This TCR came from a human donor with alopecia areata. In this chain, TRBV5-1 is recombined with TRBJ1-1; a tentative D match to TRBD1 spans 6 bases. The sample consisted of CD4+ T cells sorted from blood, taken at week 24, from a patient treated with tofacitinib. The CDR3 protein sequence reads: CASSTEGGLNTEAFF. The DNA is as follows: TGCGCCAGCAGCACGGAGGGGGGACTGAACACTGAAGCTTTCTTT.